A selection of T cell receptor beta chains follows, all from one sample in a study of blood T cell repertoires in COVID-19. Generated by immunoSEQ multiplex PCR, the TCRdb table keeps only in-frame clones and is missing some. The sample has roughly 330,000 clones, around 83% seen once. The sample taken for sequencing was peripheral blood. Receptor source: a woman aged 45-60 years with acute or convalescent COVID-19. Each CDR3 is given with its conserved first and last residue. Each record gives: J gene, D gene, V gene, clone size, CDR3 protein, CDR3 DNA. D genes are given only for firm matches. For some rows the clone size is stated as once, few or many, or as a class when expanded; others skip it.

TRBJ2-1 | TRBD2 | TRBV11-3 | NA | CASSLNRGGTYNEQFF | TGTGCCAGCAGCTTAAACCGGGGGGGCACCTACAATGAGCAGTTCTTC
TRBJ2-2 | TRBD2 | TRBV6-2/TRBV6-3 | once | CASSRGLAGGDTGELFF | TGTGCCAGCAGTAGGGGACTAGCGGGAGGAGACACCGGGGAGCTGTTTTTT
TRBJ1-2 | NA | TRBV5-6 | few | CASSFQLAGYTF | TGTGCCAGCAGCTTTCAGTTAGCCGGCTACACCTTC
TRBJ2-5 | NA | TRBV6-5 | NA | CASSPSMYQETQYF | TGTGCCAGCAGCCCATCTATGTACCAAGAGACCCAGTACTTC
TRBJ1-6 | NA | TRBV6-5 | NA | CASSSEGRGGSPLHF | TGTGCCAGCAGTTCGGAGGGGCGGGGGGGATCACCCCTCCACTTT
TRBJ2-1 | TRBD1 | TRBV3-1/TRBV3-2 | NA | CASSPQKGAGYNEQFF | TGTGCCAGCAGCCCTCAAAAGGGGGCGGGTTACAATGAGCAGTTCTTC
TRBJ2-2 | TRBD2 | TRBV7-3 | NA | CASSLERELDTGELFF | TGTGCCAGCAGCTTAGAGCGGGAGCTAGACACCGGGGAGCTGTTTTTT
TRBJ2-3 | TRBD2 | TRBV30 | NA | CAWSGLAGTDTQYF | TGTGCCTGGAGTGGACTAGCGGGCACAGATACGCAGTATTTT
TRBJ2-2 | NA | TRBV9 | NA | CASSVDSGAGELFF | TGTGCCAGCAGCGTAGACTCGGGGGCCGGGGAGCTGTTTTTT
TRBJ1-6 | TRBD1 | TRBV10-3 | NA | CAISAEKAGTGLHF | TGTGCCATCAGTGCGGAAAAAGCCGGGACAGGCCTCCACTTT
TRBJ2-1 | NA | TRBV29-1 | NA | CSVDMIYNEQFF | TGCAGCGTCGACATGATCTACAATGAGCAGTTCTTC
TRBJ1-2 | TRBD1 | TRBV29-1 | NA | CSVDSTGTNYGYTF | TGCAGCGTAGACTCGACAGGGACTAACTATGGCTACACCTTC
TRBJ2-1 | TRBD2 | TRBV19 | NA | CASRLAGFSYNEQFF | TGTGCCAGTAGATTAGCGGGTTTCTCCTACAATGAGCAGTTCTTC
TRBJ1-5 | NA | TRBV19 | NA | CASSPVDQPQHF | TGTGCCAGTAGTCCAGTTGATCAGCCCCAGCATTTT
TRBJ1-1 | NA | TRBV7-9 | NA | CASSIYRAGATEAFF | TGTGCCAGCAGCATTTACAGGGCGGGGGCCACTGAAGCTTTCTTT
TRBJ1-3 | NA | TRBV7-9 | NA | CASSTDRTTRGNTIYF | TGTGCCAGCAGCACCGACCGGACAACGAGAGGAAACACCATATATTTT
TRBJ1-3 | TRBD1 | TRBV5-1 | NA | CASSGQGSGNTIYF | TGCGCCAGCAGCGGACAGGGGTCTGGAAACACCATATATTTT
TRBJ2-3 | TRBD2 | TRBV7-2 | NA | CASSPRRAGGTDTQYF | TGTGCCAGCAGCCCCCGCAGGGCGGGAGGCACAGATACGCAGTATTTT
TRBJ2-1 | TRBD2 | TRBV4-3 | NA | CASSQDASSGSDEQFF | TGCGCCAGCAGCCAAGATGCGTCTAGCGGGAGCGATGAGCAGTTCTTC
TRBJ1-1 | NA | TRBV7-9 | NA | CASSTGITRILNTEAFF | TGTGCCAGCAGTACAGGGATTACCCGTATCCTGAACACTGAAGCTTTCTTT